This entry lists 26 T cell receptor beta chains sequenced from one sample in a study of blood T cell repertoires in COVID-19. The assay was immunoSEQ multiplex PCR, and TCRdb's table has in-frame clones only and misses some. The sample carries some 390,000 clones, 85% to 90% recorded once. Sequencing was performed on PBMCs or T cells enriched from blood (not recorded which). The source is a man in his thirties or forties who had recovered from COVID-19.

The chain links TRBV19 to TRBJ1-1; the D is unclear. CDR1 and CDR2 (germline): LNHDA, SQIVND (reference sequence). CDR3 size: 12 residues. V shed 6 bases and J shed 6 bases, with 11 bases lying between them. CDR3 DNA sequence: TGTGCCAGTAGCAGAGGCGGATCTGAAGCTTTCTTT. Residues: CASSRGGSEAFF.

The chain has TRBV10-3 and TRBJ1-1; 12 bases match TRBD1. V dropped 10 bases and J dropped 1; count of bases not matched to a gene: 7. The CDR3 extends over 15 amino acids. In germline, CDR1 is ENHRY, CDR2 SYGVKD. Written as DNA, the CDR3 is TGTGCCAACGGAAGGGACAGGGGGCCGAACACTGAAGCTTTCTTT. It specifies CANGRDRGPNTEAFF.

This chain uses TRBV11-2 with TRBJ1-3, with D possibly TRBD1 on 5 matching bases. With 0 bases removed from V and 2 bases from J, the gap between germline ends came to 17 bases. The germline V gene encodes CDR1 SGHAT and CDR2 FQNNGV. CDR3 length equals 18 residues. CDR3 amino acids: CASSLDRAPLSAGNTIYF. The CDR3 bases are TGTGCCAGCAGCTTAGACAGGGCCCCTCTCTCCGCTGGAAACACCATATATTTT.

This sequence joins TRBV28 and TRBJ1-2; TRBD1 might be the D (5 bases). The germline V and J ends were trimmed by 3 bases and 4 bases, with 9 bases remaining between them. CDR1 and CDR2 (germline): MDHEN, SYDVKM. The CDR3 totals 13 residues. The CDR3 reads CASSFQGSYGYTF. The CDR3, as DNA: TGTGCCAGCAGTTTTCAGGGTAGCTATGGCTACACCTTC.

Comments on this clone: The junction and the germline gene differ at one end; a read error may be behind it. The rearrangement links TRBV6-5 to TRBJ1-6, with D unresolved. Per the germline V gene, CDR1 is MNHEY and CDR2 is SVGAGI. This CDR3 has 13 residues. CDR3: CASSYRSGSSLHF. The CDR3 nucleotides are TGTGCCAGCAGTTATCGATCAGGTTCATCCCTCCACTTT.

The rearrangement links TRBV28 to TRBJ1-2; D remains ambiguous. Germline assignment: CDR1 MDHEN and CDR2 SYDVKM. CDR3 length: 12 residues. The V and J ends lost 10 bases and 5 bases respectively, with 14 bases between them. CDR3 loop: CATSTEDYGYTF. The CDR3 region has the DNA TGTGCCACTTCTACCGAGGATTATGGCTACACCTTC.

The rearrangement uses TRBV10-1 and TRBJ2-7, with 11 bases aligning to TRBD2. CDR1 and CDR2 (germline): WNHNN, SYGVQD (reference sequence). V lost 0 bases and J lost 0; bases outside the gene matches: 10. CDR3 length: 19 residues. CDR3 amino acids: CASSESTETSGANSYEQYF. The CDR3 DNA is TGCGCCAGCAGTGAGTCGACGGAGACTAGCGGGGCCAACTCCTACGAGCAGTACTTC.

The gene calls are TRBV19 and TRBJ1-3; D unclear. CDR1 is LNHDA, CDR2 SQIVND, per germline (reference sequence). Trimming left V 3 bases short and J 0 bases short, with 9 bases between. CDR3 length: 15 amino acids. Written as DNA, the CDR3 is TGTGCCAGTAGTATCCCCCGGGGCTCTGGAAACACCATATATTTT. Amino acids: CASSIPRGSGNTIYF.

The gene calls are TRBV6-5 and TRBJ1-4; perhaps TRBD1 as D (6 bases). The CDR3 consists of 15 residues. Trimming stripped 6 bases from V and 8 bases from J, with 19 bases between. CDR1 MNHEY and CDR2 SVGAGI come from the germline V gene. DNA for the CDR3: TGTGCCAGCAGACAACAGGGATGGTCCGGAGAAAAACTGTTTTTT. Its protein product is CASRQQGWSGEKLFF.

This chain connects TRBV6-5 to TRBJ2-2; D is possibly TRBD2 (6 bases). This CDR3 contains 13 residues. The V end was cut by 7 bases, the J end by 4 bases, with 10 bases between. CDR1 and CDR2 from the germline V gene are MNHEY and SVGAGI. The DNA of the CDR3 is TGTGCCAGCACCCTGGAGGGCACCGGGGAGCTGTTTTTT. As protein: CASTLEGTGELFF.

The chain recombines TRBV11-3 with TRBJ1-1; D is unclear. The germline V and J ends were trimmed by 4 bases and 0 bases, with 6 bases remaining between them. The CDR3 is made up of 13 amino acids. Per the germline V gene, CDR1 is SGHNT and CDR2 is YENEEA. DNA of the CDR3: TGTGCCAGCAGCTCCAGGATGAACACTGAAGCTTTCTTT. Translated, it gives CASSSRMNTEAFF.

V usage is TRBV27 and J usage is TRBJ1-5; TRBD1 might be the D (5 bases). The germline V gene has CDR1 MNHEY and CDR2 SMNVEV (reference sequence). The CDR3 has 13 amino acids. V dropped 3 bases and J dropped 9 bases, with 12 bases sitting between them. CDR3 protein: CASSFGRDRPQHF. CDR3 bases: TGTGCCAGCAGTTTTGGCAGGGATCGGCCCCAGCATTTT.

This chain uses TRBV11-2 with TRBJ2-1; 12 nucleotides line up with TRBD2. V shed 5 bases and J 8 bases; nucleotides not matched to a gene: 4. Germline CDR1 and CDR2: SGHAT and FQNNGV. The CDR3 has 14 residues. The CDR3 DNA sequence: TGTGCCAGCAGCGTGACTAGCGGGAGCTATGAGCAGTTCTTC. Protein product: CASSVTSGSYEQFF.

Worth noting for this clone: The sample has other DNA sequences that encode this CDR3 too. The rearrangement links TRBV6-5 to TRBJ1-5, with 7 positions matching TRBD1. CDR1 and CDR2 (germline): MNHEY, SVGAGI. Trimming removed 6 bases from V and 5 bases from J; junction bases left unmatched: 4. The CDR3 sequence is 13 residues long. CDR3 coding DNA: TGTGCCAGCAGCCGACAGGGTGATCAGCCCCAGCATTTT. Protein sequence: CASSRQGDQPQHF.

V usage is TRBV18 and J usage is TRBJ2-3; no definite D call. CDR1 KGHSH and CDR2 LQKENI come from the germline V gene. The CDR3 contains 14 residues. Between the trimmed V and J ends, which lost 3 bases and 1 base, there was a span of 8 bases. The CDR3 region has the DNA TGTGCCAGCTCACCTAACCGGGGCACAGATACGCAGTATTTT. Residues: CASSPNRGTDTQYF.

The chain carries TRBV3-1 (or the pseudogene TRBV3-2) and TRBJ2-3; 11 positions agree with TRBD1. CDR1 LGHDT and CDR2 YNNKEL come from the germline V gene (reference sequence). With V trimmed by 2 bases and J by 1 base, 11 bases remained unmatched. This CDR3 comprises 19 residues. As DNA, the CDR3 is TGTGCCAGCAGCCAACTCTGGGACAGGGGGACCAGGGGCACAGATACGCAGTATTTT. It is translated as CASSQLWDRGTRGTDTQYF.

The V call is TRBV5-4, the J call TRBJ1-4, with 7 bases aligning to TRBD1. Germline V gene data show CDR1 as SGHNT and CDR2 as YYREEE (reference sequence). The CDR3 has 15 residues. V lost 0 bases, J lost 7 bases, and 6 bases stayed unmatched. The CDR3 DNA follows: TGTGCCAGCAGCTTGGACAGGGGATTGGGTGAAAAACTGTTTTTT. It yields the protein CASSLDRGLGEKLFF.

The CDR3 DNA reads as TGTGCCAGCAGCCTCGAACCGGGACAGCTTAATGAAAAACTGTTTTTT. It codes for CASSLEPGQLNEKLFF. The rearrangement links TRBV3-1 (or the pseudogene TRBV3-2) to TRBJ1-4; 7 nucleotides agree with TRBD1. V dropped 4 bases and J dropped 4; count of bases not matched to a gene: 9. This CDR3 region has 16 residues. The germline V gene encodes CDR1 LGHDT and CDR2 YNNKEL (reference sequence).

This sequence joins TRBV29-1 and TRBJ2-1, with 14 bases matching TRBD2. J was trimmed by 7 bases and V by 1 base; bases with no gene match: 3. CDR1 is SQVTM, CDR2 ANQGSEA, per germline. CDR3 length: 15 residues. DNA of the CDR3: TGCAGCGTTGAAGGAGGACTAGCGGGAGGTAATGAGCAGTTCTTC. Translation: CSVEGGLAGGNEQFF.

The CDR3 region is CASSQVGTNREAFF. CDR3 DNA: TGTGCCAGCAGCCAAGTTGGGACAAACCGAGAAGCTTTCTTT. The rearrangement links TRBV3-1 (or the pseudogene TRBV3-2) to TRBJ1-1, with D possibly being TRBD1 (6 bases). This CDR3 comprises 14 residues. The V gene's germline CDR1 is LGHDT and CDR2 YNNKEL (reference sequence). Trimming removed 1 base at V and 8 bases at J, with 14 bases between.

As concerns this clone: Other DNA sequences in the same sample also yield this CDR3. This chain joins TRBV18 and TRBJ2-3; D remains unclear. The CDR3 is 14 residues long. The ends were cut back, 0 bases at V and 6 bases at J, with 10 bases in the middle. CDR1 and CDR2 from the germline V gene are KGHSH and LQKENI. The CDR3 loop reads CASSPPSGTDTQYF. CDR3 bases: TGTGCCAGCTCACCACCCTCGGGTACCGATACGCAGTATTTT.

The rearrangement joins TRBV29-1 to TRBJ2-7; 8 nucleotides line up with TRBD1. Germline V gene sequence: CDR1 SQVTM, CDR2 ANQGSEA. Unmatched junction bases numbered 5, after V lost 7 bases and J lost 0 bases. The CDR3 covers 13 residues. The CDR3 nucleotides are TGCAGCGCCAGGCAGGGGGCCTCCTACGAGCAGTACTTC. Translation: CSARQGASYEQYF.

The CDR3 DNA follows: TGTGCCAGCAAGCTAGCGGAGGACAATGAGCAGTTCTTC. As protein: CASKLAEDNEQFF. The chain couples TRBV2 to TRBJ2-1; TRBD2 matches at 7 bases. Germline V gives CDR1 SNHLY, CDR2 FYNNEI. This CDR3 comprises 13 residues. V lost 7 bases to trimming and J lost 5 bases; unmatched junction nucleotides: 5.

The chain uses TRBV9 and TRBJ2-1, with 12 nucleotides matching TRBD2. V lost 0 bases, J lost 7 bases, and 5 bases stayed unmatched. Germline V gives CDR1 SGDLS, CDR2 YYNGEE. The CDR3 length is 16 residues. In DNA, the CDR3 is TGTGCCAGCAGCGTAGCCGGCCTAGCGGGAGGGAATGAGCAGTTCTTC. Protein product: CASSVAGLAGGNEQFF.

The V call is TRBV28, the J call TRBJ2-7; 8 nucleotides align to TRBD2. CDR3 length equals 15 residues. V lost 6 bases, J lost 1 base, and 8 bases stayed unmatched. Germline assignment: CDR1 MDHEN and CDR2 SYDVKM. The CDR3 coding sequence is TGTGCCAGCAGCTCCTCCGGGGGGGGTTCCTACGAGCAGTACTTC. Residues: CASSSSGGGSYEQYF.

The chain couples TRBV2 to TRBJ1-2; tentatively, D is TRBD1 (6 bases). The CDR3 length is 12 residues. The germline V gene has CDR1 SNHLY and CDR2 FYNNEI. Trimming cost V 6 bases and J 2 bases, with 7 bases left between them. CDR3: CASRGQNYGYTF. CDR3 in DNA: TGTGCCAGCAGGGGACAAAACTATGGCTACACCTTC.